The TCR beta chain described here comes from a study of regulatory T cells in long-lasting Graves disease. In this sample, this clonotype turned up a few times. What it recognizes is unknown. Specified time point: persistent/refractory GD, antithyroid drugs over 5 years with positive TRAb. The TCR library was made from RNA extracted from PBMCs. To make TCR beta libraries, researchers used iRepertoire HTBI primers and Arm-PCR of CDR3 regions. Via MiXCR, TCRdb re-called the multiplex PCR reads, giving one row per CDR3 protein. Of a few hundred thousand distinct CDR3 sequences listed, roughly 24% are singletons. Study-wide results and caveats: Those with persistent disease had in common more public clonotypes (roughly 3,000) than new patients (about 970).

CDR1 is LNHDA and CDR2 is SQIVND in the germline V gene (reference sequence). V lost 3 bases, J lost 7 bases, and 16 bases lay in between. This CDR3 is 15 amino acids long. The sample in question was peripheral blood mononuclear cells (PBMCs), obtained when the disease was refractory, from a patient treated with antithyroid drugs. The rearrangement links TRBV19 to TRBJ1-5; TRBD1 is a possible D gene (5 bases). This clonotype originated in a woman aged 40-49 years with Graves disease. The CDR3 nucleotides are TGTGCCAGTAGTATCTTTCAGGGCGGGAAGCAGCCCCAGCATTTT. Amino acid sequence: CASSIFQGGKQPQHF. Full variable domain (rest looked up from reference TRBV19 and TRBJ1-5): DGGITQSPKYLFRKEGQNVTLSCEQNLNHDAMYWYRQDPGQGLRLIYYSQIVNDFQKGDIAEGYSVSREKKESFPLTVTSAQKNPTAFYLCASSIFQGGKQPQHFGDGTRLSIL.